The 14 T cell receptor beta chains below all came from one sample that was sequenced in a study of CD8 T cells in Susac syndrome. After extraction with the RNeasy kit, about 0.5 to 1 ug of the RNA was reverse transcribed using random hexamers. TCRdb analysed the immunoSEQ multiplex PCR reads with MiXCR anew, one entry per CDR3 protein. The table includes about 200,000 distinct CDR3 sequences, about 95% detected once. Sequencing used CD4+ T cells from PBMCs. The receptors come from a human donor with multiple sclerosis.

This sequence joins TRBV30 and TRBJ2-5; D is undetermined. The CDR3 runs 12 residues. Trimming stripped 3 bases from V and 1 base from J, with 6 bases between. Germline V gene lookup returns CDR1 GTSNPN and CDR2 SVGIG (reference sequence). The CDR3, as DNA: TGTGCCTGGAGAGTCCCCCAAGAGACCCAGTACTTC. It translates to CAWRVPQETQYF.

The chain combines TRBV15 with TRBJ2-5; no firm D call. CDR1 LNHNV and CDR2 YYDKDF come from the germline V gene (reference sequence). The V and J ends lost 6 bases and 5 bases respectively, with 16 bases between them. The CDR3 totals 14 residues. The CDR3 region is CATSGILPRETQYF. The DNA of the CDR3 is TGTGCCACCAGTGGAATCCTCCCCAGGGAGACCCAGTACTTC.

This chain connects TRBV7-8 to TRBJ2-5; possibly TRBD2 for D (5 bases). Germline CDR1 is SGHVS and CDR2 is FQNEAQ. V shed 1 base and J shed 5 bases, with 14 bases lying between them. The CDR3 totals 15 residues. The CDR3 sequence: CASSLVGGSEETQYF. The DNA of the CDR3 is TGTGCCAGCAGCTTAGTTGGTGGGAGTGAGGAGACCCAGTACTTC.

V and J are TRBV29-1 and TRBJ1-4, with 8 bases that match TRBD1. With V trimmed by 7 bases and J by 7 bases, 8 bases remained unmatched. The V gene's germline CDR1 is SQVTM and CDR2 ANQGSEA. This CDR3 is 13 amino acids long. DNA for the CDR3: TGCAGCGCCGACAGGGGAGGAGGTGAAAAACTGTTTTTT. It encodes CSADRGGGEKLFF.

V gene TRBV2 combines with J gene TRBJ1-5; perhaps TRBD1 as D (5 bases). The CDR3 totals 16 residues. Per germline, CDR1 SNHLY and CDR2 FYNNEI. The ends were cut back, 4 bases at V and 1 base at J, with 14 bases in the middle. CDR3 DNA: TGTGCCAGCAGTGGACCTGCGGCAGGGAGCAATCAGCCCCAGCATTTT. This sequence encodes CASSGPAAGSNQPQHF.

This chain uses TRBV9 with TRBJ1-2; D uncertain. Trimming stripped 0 bases from V and 4 bases from J, with 10 bases between. The CDR3 is made up of 14 amino acids. CDR1 SGDLS and CDR2 YYNGEE come from the germline V gene. The CDR3 is CASSVATATYGYTF. CDR3 DNA sequence: TGTGCCAGCAGCGTAGCTACAGCCACCTATGGCTACACCTTC.

V gene TRBV4-1 combines with J gene TRBJ2-7, with D uncertain. This CDR3 comprises 15 residues. The germline V and J ends were trimmed by 4 bases and 6 bases, with 19 bases remaining between them. From germline, CDR1 is MGHRA and CDR2 YSYEKL. CDR3 residues: CASSRERYLISEQYF. CDR3 nucleotides: TGCGCCAGCAGCCGGGAACGGTATCTAATTTCCGAGCAGTACTTC.

The chain has TRBV5-4 and TRBJ2-4; TRBD1 matches at 8 bases. V lost 2 bases to trimming and J lost 7 bases; unmatched junction nucleotides: 8. The CDR3 sequence is 15 residues long. Per germline, CDR1 SGHNT and CDR2 YYREEE (reference sequence). DNA for the CDR3: TGTGCCAGCAGCTTACTCCAGGGGGCTCGGAACATTCAGTACTTC. Translating gives CASSLLQGARNIQYF. The variable domain in full, completed from reference TRBV5-4 and TRBJ2-4, reads ETGVTQSPTHLIKTRGQQVTLRCSSQSGHNTVSWYQQALGQGPQFIFQYYREEENGRGNFPPRFSGLQFPNYSSELNVNALELDDSALYLCASSLLQGARNIQYFGAGTRLSVL.

The gene calls are TRBV5-1 and TRBJ2-2; D remains ambiguous. The CDR3 is 15 amino acids. In germline, CDR1 is SGHRS, CDR2 YFSETQ. Trimming cost V 0 bases and J 1 base, with 7 bases left between them. CDR3 sequence: CASSLGAENTGELFF. In DNA form, the CDR3 reads TGCGCCAGCAGCTTGGGGGCAGAGAACACCGGGGAGCTGTTTTTT.

The gene calls are TRBV12-3 or TRBV12-4 and TRBJ2-5; 11 bases line up with TRBD2. Germline trimming cut 5 bases from V and 5 bases from J; bases unmatched to any gene: 7. The CDR3 contains 15 residues. CDR3 sequence (DNA): TGTGCCAGCAGTCTCGGACTAGCGGGCCGGGAGACCCAGTACTTC. This gives the protein CASSLGLAGRETQYF.

The chain is built from TRBV9 and TRBJ2-5; D unclear. Trimming removed 3 bases from V and 4 bases from J, with 13 bases in between. Looked up from germline, CDR1 is SGDLS and CDR2 is YYNGEE. The CDR3 extends over 14 amino acids. The CDR3 region is CASSGKGLGETQYF. In DNA form, the CDR3 reads TGTGCCAGCAGCGGTAAGGGATTGGGAGAGACCCAGTACTTC.

V usage is TRBV29-1 and J usage is TRBJ1-1; D gene unclear. Germline V gives CDR1 SQVTM, CDR2 ANQGSEA. Trimming removed 3 bases at V and 8 bases at J, with 13 bases between. This CDR3 contains 12 residues. The CDR3 nucleotides read TGCAGCGTTGATCGCACTACACCAGAAGCTTTCTTT. Protein sequence: CSVDRTTPEAFF.

This clonotype turned up a few times. The J gene is TRBJ2-5, the V gene TRBV18, with a possible D match to TRBD1 (6 bases). Germline CDR1 is KGHSH and CDR2 is LQKENI. There are 14 residues in the CDR3. Trimming left V 2 bases short and J 0 bases short, with 7 bases between. This chain's CDR3 is CASSPRTDQETQYF. Written as DNA, the CDR3 is TGTGCCAGCTCACCAAGGACAGACCAAGAGACCCAGTACTTC.

The J gene is TRBJ2-5, the V gene TRBV7-6; no definite D call. This CDR3 contains 17 residues. Trimming left V 3 bases short and J 1 base short, with 18 bases between. Germline-derived CDR1 and CDR2 are SGHVS and FNYEAQ. The CDR3 sequence: CASSFTVGGATQETQYF. CDR3 nucleotides: TGTGCCAGCAGCTTCACCGTGGGTGGCGCCACCCAAGAGACCCAGTACTTC.